Presented here are 5 T cell receptor beta chains from one specimen sequenced in a study of shared clonotypes between healthy human individuals. Profiling relied on immunoSEQ multiplex PCR, and the TCRdb table lists in-frame clones only, not all of them. Of 550,000 to 600,000 clones listed, around 78% were seen once; the top ten hold approximately 12%. Sample: PBMCs. Every receptor here comes from a woman in her thirties or forties in good health. Some clones in this sample may be carry-over from other donors' samples.

As to this clone: Germline and junction disagree at one end, which may indicate a read error. The rearrangement joins TRBV29-1 to TRBJ2-1; D is unclear. The CDR3 is made up of 12 amino acids. CDR1 and CDR2 (germline): SQVTM, ANQGSEA. Here the CDR3 reads CSVEMGYNEQFF. For the CDR3, the DNA is TGCAGCGTTGAGATGGGGTACAATGAGCAATTCTTC.

This rearrangement joins TRBV28 to TRBJ1-5; 8 bases map to TRBD1. V lost 5 bases and J lost 4; bases outside the gene matches: 7. The CDR3 length is 15 residues. CDR1 and CDR2 (germline): MDHEN, SYDVKM. The CDR3 sequence: CASSVDRGGNQPQHF. The DNA of the CDR3 is TGTGCCAGCAGTGTCGACAGGGGTGGAAATCAGCCCCAGCATTTT.

To note about this clone: One end of the junction varies from germline; a read error may be responsible. The chain recombines TRBV5-1 with TRBJ1-3; no definite D call. The CDR3 is made up of 16 amino acids. The germline V gene encodes CDR1 SGHRS and CDR2 YFSETQ. CDR3 amino acids: CAGSFIGPSSGNTIYF. CDR3 DNA: TGCGCCGGCAGCTTTATCGGGCCGAGCTCTGGAAACACCATATATTTT.

The rearrangement links TRBV9 to TRBJ1-2; tentatively, D is TRBD1 (6 bases). CDR1 and CDR2 from the germline V gene are SGDLS and YYNGEE. This CDR3 is built from 14 residues. The V end was cut by 0 bases, the J end by 8 bases, with 14 bases between. The CDR3 nucleotides read TGTGCCAGCAGCGTAGGCGGGGGCCTATGGGGCTACACCTTC. Its translation: CASSVGGGLWGYTF.

The V call is TRBV18, the J call TRBJ2-2; 7 bases are a match to TRBD1. With 4 bases clipped from V and 1 base from J, the junction kept 6 bases outside the gene matches. This CDR3 region has 16 residues. The V gene's germline CDR1 is KGHSH and CDR2 LQKENI. CDR3: CASSRETGMNTGELFF. CDR3 coding DNA: TGTGCCAGCTCACGGGAGACAGGGATGAACACCGGGGAGCTGTTTTTT.